This T cell receptor beta chain was sequenced for a study of T-cell memory formation after mild COVID-19. Losses at the gene ends were 5 bases for V and 0 bases for J; bases not matched to a gene: 3. This CDR3 comprises 15 residues. The germline gives CDR1 SGHTA, CDR2 FQGNSA. Libraries for TCRalpha and TCRbeta carried sample barcodes and unique molecular identifiers via 5'RACE. MiXCR, run by TCRdb on the 5' RACE reads, gives a single entry per CDR3 protein. The data contain roughly 560,000 distinct CDR3 sequences, 20% of them singletons. This sequence joins TRBV7-2 and TRBJ2-1; 8 bases agree with TRBD2. This TCR was recovered from an adult woman who had mild COVID-19 (a few samples of this study predate the infection). Cell type and time point are not known. Material: PBMCs or a T cell subset sorted from them (not recorded which). CDR3 DNA: TGTGCCAGCAGCGGCGGGGGGTTCTCCTACAATGAGCAGTTCTTC. Translating it yields CASSGGGFSYNEQFF. Based on the CDR3 plus reference TRBV7-2 and TRBJ2-1, the full variable domain is GAGVSQSPSNKVTEKGKDVELRCDPISGHTALYWYRQSLGQGLEFLIYFQGNSAPDKSGLPSDRFSAERTGGSVSTLTIQRTQQEDSAVYLCASSGGGFSYNEQFFGPGTRLTVL.